This entry lists 30 T cell receptor beta chains sequenced from one sample in a study of STAT3 mutations in large granular lymphocyte leukemia. Notes on the study in general: Every T-cell large granular lymphocyte leukemia patient had at least one immunodominant TCR beta clonotype.

What these receptors recognize is not known. Sequencing used immunoSEQ multiplex PCR; TCRdb keeps in-frame clones, though not all of them. Seen here are about 10,000 clones, around 90% observed once, and the top ten hold 25% to 35%. The specimen sequenced was peripheral blood mononuclear cells. These receptors were collected from a man aged 55 to 70 with T-cell large granular lymphocyte leukemia. Some clones in this sample may be carry-over from other donors' samples.

The J gene is TRBJ2-2, the V gene TRBV7-2; no clear D gene. V lost 3 bases to trimming and J lost 5 bases, with 4 bases between them. This CDR3 contains 12 residues. Germline V gene data show CDR1 as SGHTA and CDR2 as FQGNSA. CDR3 in amino acids: CASSLMTGELFF. The CDR3 DNA is TGTGCCAGCAGCTTGATGACCGGGGAGCTGTTTTTT.

This clone appeared once. The V call is TRBV18, the J call TRBJ2-5; D unclear. The V end lost 0 bases, the J end lost 5 bases, and 7 bases lay between the germline ends. CDR3 length equals 13 residues. The germline V gene has CDR1 KGHSH and CDR2 LQKENI. CDR3 residues: CASSPPSVETQYF. Here the CDR3 DNA reads TGTGCCAGCTCACCACCCAGTGTTGAGACCCAGTACTTC.

This chain uses TRBV7-6 with TRBJ2-7, with D uncertain. Looked up from germline, CDR1 is SGHVS and CDR2 is FNYEAQ. The CDR3 extends over 12 amino acids. V shed 5 bases and J shed 2 bases, with 7 bases lying between them. CDR3 residues: CASSPTPYEQYF. As DNA, the CDR3 is TGTGCCAGCAGCCCGACCCCCTACGAGCAGTACTTC.

This clone was detected a few times. The genes are TRBV5-1 and TRBJ1-3, with TRBD1 identical over 7 bases. The junction had 3 bases not matched to a gene; V was cut back by 6 bases and J by 0 bases. The CDR3 is 14 amino acids. Germline-derived CDR1 and CDR2 are SGHRS and YFSETQ. CDR3 nucleotides: TGCGCCAGCAAAACAGGGGACTCTGGAAACACCATATATTTT. It yields the protein CASKTGDSGNTIYF.

The rearrangement joins TRBV6-1 to TRBJ1-5, with a possible D match to TRBD1 (6 bases). This CDR3 spans 16 amino acids. From germline, CDR1 is MNHNS and CDR2 SASEGT. V was clipped by 2 bases and J by 2 bases, with 13 bases between them. In nucleotides, the CDR3 is TGTGCCAGCAGTGAATGGCGGGGGCAGGGCAATCAGCCCCAGCATTTT. Residues: CASSEWRGQGNQPQHF.

This clone showed up just once. This chain joins TRBV4-2 and TRBJ2-1; TRBD2 might be the D (5 bases). The V end lost 0 bases, the J end lost 10 bases, and 7 bases lay between the germline ends. The CDR3 covers 12 residues. Germline V gene sequence: CDR1 LGHNA, CDR2 YNFKEQ. CDR3 DNA sequence: TGTGCCAGCAGCCAAGAGCCTAGCGAGCAGTTCTTC. Amino acid sequence: CASSQEPSEQFF.

CDR3 nucleotides: TGTGCCAGCAGAGCGGGAGGCGCCTACAATGAGCAGTTCTTC. Its translation is CASRAGGAYNEQFF. The chain combines TRBV6-4 with TRBJ2-1, with TRBD2 matching 9 bases. Germline-derived CDR1 and CDR2 are MRHNA and SNTAGT. The length of the CDR3 is 14 residues. With V trimmed by 6 bases and J by 2 bases, 2 bases remained unmatched.

V is TRBV28 and J is TRBJ1-6; D possibly corresponds to TRBD1 (6 bases). CDR3 length: 14 residues. V was cut by 5 bases and J by 8 bases, with 13 bases left in between. Germline V lookup: CDR1 MDHEN, CDR2 SYDVKM. This CDR3 reads CASSLTGRDSPLHF. DNA for the CDR3: TGTGCCAGCAGTCTCACAGGGAGGGATTCACCCCTCCACTTT.

The V gene is TRBV19, the J gene TRBJ2-7, with 7 bases matching TRBD2. The CDR3 runs 15 residues. Losses at the gene ends were 3 bases for V and 2 bases for J; bases not matched to a gene: 7. The germline V gene has CDR1 LNHDA and CDR2 SQIVND (reference sequence). The CDR3 sequence is CASSIPGGGPYEQYF. The CDR3 DNA is TGTGCCAGTAGTATCCCGGGGGGAGGCCCCTACGAGCAGTACTTC.

The chain couples TRBV28 to TRBJ2-7; 8 bases agree with TRBD1. V was clipped by 3 bases and J by 2 bases; unmatched bases: 12. The CDR3 loop spans 17 amino acids. Germline lookup yields CDR1 MDHEN and CDR2 SYDVKM. CDR3 amino acids: CASSFPMRGQGPYEQYF. For the CDR3, the DNA is TGTGCCAGCAGTTTCCCCATGAGAGGACAGGGCCCCTACGAGCAGTACTTC.

This chain links TRBV28 with TRBJ1-5, with TRBD1 as a possible D gene (5 bases). The ends were cut back, 5 bases at V and 0 bases at J, with 11 bases in the middle. The germline gives CDR1 MDHEN, CDR2 SYDVKM. CDR3 length: 15 amino acids. Here the CDR3 DNA reads TGTGCCAGCAGTCTAGGGGCTTATAGCAATCAGCCCCAGCATTTT. Translated, it gives CASSLGAYSNQPQHF.

V is TRBV7-2 and J is TRBJ2-7; D may be TRBD1 or TRBD2 (5 bases each). Germline V CDR1 and CDR2: SGHTA, FQGNSA. V lost 5 bases to trimming and J lost 7 bases, with 15 bases between them. The CDR3 extends over 13 amino acids. CDR3 sequence reads: CASSPGPNLEQYF. CDR3 in DNA: TGTGCCAGCAGCCCGGGACCAAACTTGGAGCAGTACTTC.

The chain's CDR3 is CASSYPSEQYF. The CDR3 coding sequence is TGTGCCAGCAGTTACCCTAGCGAGCAGTACTTC. The rearrangement links TRBV6-6 to TRBJ2-7; D is undetermined. The CDR3 is 11 amino acids. The germline V and J ends were trimmed by 2 bases and 6 bases, with 5 bases remaining between them. Germline V gene data show CDR1 as MNHNY and CDR2 as SVGAGI (reference sequence).

The V and J genes are TRBV5-1 and TRBJ1-2; perhaps TRBD1 as D (6 bases). V was shortened by 6 bases and J by 4 bases, with 16 bases between the two germline ends. CDR3 length: 14 amino acids. Germline V gene sequence: CDR1 SGHRS, CDR2 YFSETQ. The CDR3 sequence is CASTHEGGGYGYTF. The DNA for the CDR3 is TGCGCCAGCACGCACGAGGGGGGCGGCTATGGCTACACCTTC. Based on the CDR3 plus reference TRBV5-1 and TRBJ1-2, the full variable domain is KAGVTQTPRYLIKTRGQQVTLSCSPISGHRSVSWYQQTPGQGLQFLFEYFSETQRNKGNFPGRFSGRQFSNSRSEMNVSTLELGDSALYLCASTHEGGGYGYTFGSGTRLTVV.

This sequence joins TRBV5-5 and TRBJ2-3; TRBD2 matches at 13 bases. Germline lookup yields CDR1 SGHKS and CDR2 YYEKEE (reference sequence). J was trimmed by 6 bases and V by 6 bases; bases with no gene match: 10. The CDR3 totals 16 residues. The DNA of the CDR3 is TGTGCCAGCAAGAGTTCGGGACTAGCGGGATGGGATACGCAGTATTTT. Translation: CASKSSGLAGWDTQYF.

This clone occurred once. The chain's CDR3 is CASRFDLYQETQYF. CDR3 bases: TGTGCCAGCAGGTTCGACCTGTACCAAGAGACCCAGTACTTC. The chain links TRBV2 to TRBJ2-5; D ambiguous. This CDR3 contains 14 residues. The germline CDR1 and CDR2 sequences are SNHLY and FYNNEI. Trimming took off 6 bases at V and 0 bases at J, with 11 bases between the two ends.

The CDR3 sequence is CASSLDPRLAQETQYF. CDR3 DNA: TGTGCCAGCAGCTTAGATCCTCGACTAGCCCAAGAGACCCAGTACTTC. V and J are TRBV11-2 and TRBJ2-5, with TRBD2 matching 7 bases. CDR3 length: 16 amino acids. J lost 1 base, V lost 0 bases, and 5 bases had no gene match. In germline, CDR1 is SGHAT, CDR2 FQNNGV.

In this sample, this clone turned up a few times. The chain is built from TRBV6-5 and TRBJ1-2; 9 bases are a match to TRBD1. The V segment lost 4 bases and the J segment 7 bases; nucleotides outside the gene matches: 4. CDR3 length: 13 residues. Germline CDR1 MNHEY, CDR2 SVGAGI. The CDR3 loop is CASSSAQGAGYTF. CDR3 nucleotides: TGTGCCAGCAGTTCAGCACAGGGGGCTGGCTACACCTTC.

The rearrangement uses TRBV9 and TRBJ2-7; 12 bases are shared with TRBD2. Trimming took 0 bases from V and 7 from J; bases not matched to a gene: 5. The CDR3 consists of 15 residues. Germline CDR1 reads SGDLS; CDR2 reads YYNGEE. CDR3 amino acids: CASSVETSGSEEQYF. In DNA, the CDR3 is TGTGCCAGCAGCGTAGAGACTAGCGGGAGTGAAGAGCAGTACTTC. The full variable domain, with the rest looked up from reference TRBV9 and TRBJ2-7, is DSGVTQTPKHLITATGQRVTLRCSPRSGDLSVYWYQQSLDQGLQFLIQYYNGEERAKGNILERFSAQQFPDLHSELNLSSLELGDSALYFCASSVETSGSEEQYFGPGTRLTVT.

The chain employs TRBV7-8 and TRBJ2-7; 7 bases agree with TRBD2. The CDR3 sequence is 14 residues long. The germline V gene has CDR1 SGHVS and CDR2 FQNEAQ. With 2 bases clipped from V and 6 bases from J, the junction kept 7 bases outside the gene matches. The CDR3 is CASSLIAGAFEQYF. For the CDR3, the DNA is TGTGCCAGCAGCTTAATCGCGGGAGCCTTCGAGCAGTACTTC.

The CDR3 DNA sequence: TGTGCCAGCAGCACGACGGCTAACTATGGCTACACCTTC. It is translated as CASSTTANYGYTF. The gene calls are TRBV5-4 and TRBJ1-2; no clear D. The CDR3 consists of 13 residues. Germline loops: CDR1 SGHNT, CDR2 YYREEE (reference sequence). Trimming stripped 4 bases from V and 0 bases from J, with 7 bases between.

This rearrangement joins TRBV29-1 to TRBJ1-3; 9 positions agree with TRBD1. V shed 4 bases, J shed 2 bases, and the junction held 3 bases outside the gene matches. The length of the CDR3 is 14 residues. Germline V gene data show CDR1 as SQVTM and CDR2 as ANQGSEA. CDR3 amino acids: CSVAQGAAGNTIYF. The CDR3 region has the DNA TGCAGCGTTGCACAGGGGGCCGCTGGAAACACCATATATTTT.

The V call is TRBV28, the J call TRBJ2-7, with a possible D match to TRBD2 (6 bases). The CDR3 length is 15 residues. Germline lookup yields CDR1 MDHEN and CDR2 SYDVKM. Trimming removed 7 bases from V and 4 bases from J, with 20 bases in between. CDR3: CASTQAASAIYEQYF. Written as DNA, the CDR3 is TGTGCCAGCACCCAAGCGGCTAGCGCAATTTACGAGCAGTACTTC. The full variable domain, its missing parts supplied by reference TRBV28 and TRBJ2-7, is DVKVTQSSRYLVKRTGEKVFLECVQDMDHENMFWYRQDPGLGLRLIYFSYDVKMKEKGDIPEGYSVSREKKERFSLILESASTNQTSMYLCASTQAASAIYEQYFGPGTRLTVT.

This clone appeared once. This chain uses TRBV5-1 with TRBJ2-1; 14 bases line up with TRBD2. The CDR3 has 15 residues. Losses at the gene ends were 4 bases for V and 10 bases for J; bases not matched to a gene: 7. Germline CDR1 is SGHRS and CDR2 is YFSETQ. The CDR3 spells CASSRGTSGSGEQFF. CDR3 coding DNA: TGCGCCAGCAGCCGGGGGACTAGCGGGAGTGGCGAGCAGTTCTTC.

V is TRBV5-1 and J is TRBJ1-1, with D possibly being TRBD1 (6 bases). The ends were cut back, 4 bases at V and 3 bases at J, with 7 bases in the middle. The length of the CDR3 is 12 residues. The germline V gene encodes CDR1 SGHRS and CDR2 YFSETQ. CDR3 DNA sequence: TGCGCCAGCAGCACAGGGTACACTGAAGCTTTCTTT. Encoded protein: CASSTGYTEAFF.

This sequence joins TRBV18 and TRBJ1-2; TRBD1 matches 9 bases. V lost 4 bases, J lost 6 bases, and 3 bases stayed unmatched. Germline assignment: CDR1 KGHSH and CDR2 LQKENI. The CDR3 extends over 13 amino acids. The CDR3 sequence: CASSQQGAHGYTF. CDR3 nucleotide sequence: TGTGCCAGCTCACAACAGGGGGCGCATGGCTACACCTTC.

The genes are TRBV19 and TRBJ1-5; no clear D gene. V was shortened by 0 bases and J by 4 bases, with 4 bases between the two germline ends. This CDR3 region has 13 residues. Looked up from germline, CDR1 is LNHDA and CDR2 is SQIVND (reference sequence). CDR3 nucleotides: TGTGCCAGTAGTATAGATAAGAATCAGCCCCAGCATTTT. Translation gives CASSIDKNQPQHF.

The chain links TRBV15 to TRBJ2-3; 7 nucleotides agree with TRBD2. Trimming cost V 0 bases and J 3 bases; bases outside gene matches: 6. CDR1 and CDR2 from the germline V gene are LNHNV and YYDKDF (reference sequence). The CDR3 covers 16 residues. Here the CDR3 reads CATSRDFLAATDTQYF. The CDR3 DNA reads TGTGCCACCAGCAGAGATTTCCTAGCGGCAACAGATACGCAGTATTTT.

V and J are TRBV4-1 and TRBJ2-5, with 8 bases lining up with TRBD1. This CDR3 has 15 residues. The V gene end was trimmed by 1 base and the J gene end by 7 bases; junction bases not matched to a gene: 8. CDR1 and CDR2 from the germline V gene are MGHRA and YSYEKL. CDR3 bases: TGCGCCAGCAGCCAAGGGCCAGGGGGCGGAGGGACCCAGTACTTC. Translating gives CASSQGPGGGGTQYF.

This clone was counted once. V and J are TRBV30 and TRBJ2-2; 8 bases are shared with TRBD2. J was trimmed by 4 bases and V by 2 bases; bases with no gene match: 9. The CDR3 runs to 16 residues. Germline CDR1 is GTSNPN and CDR2 is SVGIG (reference sequence). CDR3 bases: TGTGCCTGGAGTACCGTAGCGGGAAGACTCACCGGGGAGCTGTTTTTT. Translation: CAWSTVAGRLTGELFF.